This T cell receptor beta chain was profiled in a study of cytomegalovirus exposure and HLA in healthy donors. CDR3 length: 13 residues. Trimming removed 10 bases from V and 5 bases from J, with 14 bases in between. The germline V gene has CDR1 ENHRY and CDR2 SYGVKD. Clones were read by immunoSEQ multiplex PCR, and TCRdb kept only the in-frame ones, dropping some. The profile shows about 160,000 clones, approximately 86% of them singletons. Sequenced material: PBMCs. The source of this sequence is a woman aged 18-35 years in good health and CMV-seronegative. The V call is TRBV10-3, the J call TRBJ2-2; D is perhaps TRBD1 (6 bases). The CDR3 protein is CATYVGGTGELFF. The CDR3 coding sequence is TGTGCCACTTACGTAGGGGGTACCGGGGAGCTGTTTTTT.